This T cell receptor beta chain was observed in a study of TIL therapy for anti-PD-1-resistant metastatic lung cancer. This sample's time point: pre-treatment sample, taken before nivolumab and TIL therapy. Sequencing used immunoSEQ v3. Libraries were prepared by immunoSEQ multiplex PCR; TCRdb keeps only in-frame clonotypes and omits some of them. The repertoire holds about 44,000 clones, with roughly 78% as singletons. In germline, CDR1 is SNHLY, CDR2 FYNNEI. This CDR3 is built from 14 residues. V gave up 6 bases and J gave up 4 bases; unmatched junction bases: 7. Specimen: blood, collected at baseline. This sequence was found in a man in his sixties or seventies with non-small cell lung cancer. V and J are TRBV2 and TRBJ1-1, with 8 nucleotides matching TRBD1. CDR3 sequence (DNA): TGTGCCAGCAGCCTGGACAGGGTGGTCACTGAAGCTTTCTTT. Its protein product is CASSLDRVVTEAFF. Together with reference TRBV2 and TRBJ1-1, the CDR3 gives the full variable domain: EPEVTQTPSHQVTQMGQEVILRCVPISNHLYFYWYRQILGQKVEFLVSFYNNEISEKSEIFDDQFSVERPDGSNFTLKIRSTKLEDSAMYFCASSLDRVVTEAFFGQGTRLTVV.